What follows are 28 T cell receptor beta chains derived from one specimen sequenced in a study of technical replicates of blood from a few donors. The data were produced by immunoSEQ multiplex PCR, yet TCRdb's version contains in-frame clones alone and is incomplete. The table records some 81,000 clones, roughly nine tenths of them present only once. The source material was T cells isolated from PBMCs. Source of these receptors: a human donor in good health.

This chain links TRBV6-1 with TRBJ1-6; unclear D gene. The V gene lost 2 bases and the J gene lost 3 bases, with 8 bases spanning the gap. Germline CDR1 reads MNHNS; CDR2 reads SASEGT. The CDR3 sequence is 15 residues long. The CDR3 here is CASSELRLYNSPLHF. DNA of the CDR3: TGTGCCAGCAGTGAACTCAGGCTCTATAATTCACCCCTCCACTTT.

This sequence joins TRBV2 and TRBJ2-2; 9 nucleotides agree with TRBD2. Germline V CDR1 and CDR2: SNHLY, FYNNEI. The length of the CDR3 is 15 residues. With V trimmed by 6 bases and J by 5 bases, 7 bases remained unmatched. DNA for the CDR3: TGTGCCAGCAGACCCGCGGGAGGGGAAACCGGGGAGCTGTTTTTT. Its protein product is CASRPAGGETGELFF.

The chain recombines TRBV7-9 with TRBJ2-7; 9 bases are a match to TRBD2. Germline V gives CDR1 SEHNR, CDR2 FQNEAQ (reference sequence). The CDR3 loop spans 17 amino acids. J gave up 0 bases and V 5 bases, and 11 bases lay outside the gene matches. This CDR3 is CASSPGGLAGASYEQYF. The CDR3 DNA sequence: TGTGCCAGCAGCCCGGGGGGTTTAGCGGGGGCCTCCTACGAGCAGTACTTC.

In DNA, the CDR3 is TGTGCCAGCAGCTCCGGGGATAGCAATCAGCCCCAGCATTTT. It codes for CASSSGDSNQPQHF. The chain combines TRBV7-2 with TRBJ1-5; no definite D call. Trimming pared 4 bases from V and 0 bases from J, leaving 7 bases between. Germline values: CDR1 SGHTA, CDR2 FQGNSA. This CDR3 contains 14 residues.

This sequence joins TRBV4-2 and TRBJ1-4; D is uncertain. The CDR3 runs 14 residues. V was trimmed by 4 bases and J by 5 bases, leaving 11 bases between them. Germline V gene sequence: CDR1 LGHNA, CDR2 YNFKEQ. This CDR3 reads CASSPRTGNEKLFF. The CDR3 bases are TGTGCCAGCAGCCCCAGGACGGGGAATGAAAAACTGTTTTTT.

The genes are TRBV20-1 and TRBJ1-2, with a tentative D call TRBD1 (5 bases). CDR3 size: 11 residues. The V gene lost 2 bases and the J gene lost 6 bases, with 7 bases spanning the gap. Germline loops: CDR1 DFQATT, CDR2 SNEGSKA (reference sequence). CDR3: CSARQGHGYTF. CDR3 sequence (DNA): TGCAGTGCTAGACAGGGTCATGGCTACACCTTC.

The chain links TRBV6-5 to TRBJ2-7, with D possibly matching TRBD1 (5 bases). The CDR3 sequence is 14 residues long. Germline values: CDR1 MNHEY, CDR2 SVGAGI. The ends were cut back, 4 bases at V and 0 bases at J, with 10 bases in the middle. The chain's CDR3 is CASSLTVSSYEQYF. The CDR3 DNA reads as TGTGCCAGCAGTTTGACAGTTAGCTCCTACGAGCAGTACTTC.

This clone appeared a single time. Other DNA sequences from this sample encode an identical CDR3 as well. V gene TRBV7-8 combines with J gene TRBJ2-1; 7 bases match TRBD2. The germline CDR1 and CDR2 sequences are SGHVS and FQNEAQ. The CDR3 runs to 15 residues. V shed 2 bases, J shed 4 bases, and the junction held 5 bases outside the gene matches. CDR3 sequence reads: CASSLPSGRYNEQFF. The CDR3 region has the DNA TGTGCCAGCAGCTTACCTAGCGGAAGATACAATGAGCAGTTCTTC.

CDR3 DNA sequence: TGTGCCAGCAGCGTAGAGTGGGGGGATGTGGGTACGCAGTATTTT. It specifies CASSVEWGDVGTQYF. This chain uses TRBV9 with TRBJ2-3; tentative D call: TRBD2 (6 bases). The germline V gene encodes CDR1 SGDLS and CDR2 YYNGEE. The V end lost 0 bases, the J end lost 8 bases, and 16 bases lay between the germline ends. CDR3 length equals 15 residues.

This rearrangement joins TRBV7-9 to TRBJ2-3; D is perhaps TRBD2 (5 bases). This CDR3 region has 15 residues. Germline V gene sequence: CDR1 SEHNR, CDR2 FQNEAQ (reference sequence). Trimming took 5 bases from V and 3 from J, leaving 15 bases between them. This CDR3 is CASSPRVSATDTQYF. The DNA of the CDR3 is TGTGCCAGCAGCCCGCGGGTCAGCGCGACAGATACGCAGTATTTT.

The chain combines TRBV10-3 with TRBJ2-5, with 7 bases that match TRBD1. Germline CDR1 is ENHRY and CDR2 is SYGVKD. V lost 10 bases, J lost 2 bases, and 7 bases stayed unmatched. CDR3 length equals 13 residues. This CDR3 reads CATTGTVQETQYF. Here the CDR3 DNA reads TGTGCCACAACCGGGACAGTACAAGAGACCCAGTACTTC.

This chain joins TRBV5-4 and TRBJ1-3; TRBD1 agrees at 7 bases. There are 15 residues in the CDR3. Germline V CDR1 and CDR2: SGHNT, YYREEE (reference sequence). Trimming removed 4 bases from V and 2 bases from J; junction bases left unmatched: 6. The CDR3 DNA sequence: TGTGCCAGCAGCCTAGGGACAGAAGCTGGAAACACCATATATTTT. Protein product: CASSLGTEAGNTIYF.

This clone appeared a single time. The chain has TRBV7-6 and TRBJ2-5; perhaps TRBD1 as D (6 bases). CDR1 and CDR2 (germline): SGHVS, FNYEAQ. The germline V and J ends were trimmed by 0 bases and 1 base, with 12 bases remaining between them. This CDR3 is 16 amino acids long. Here the CDR3 DNA reads TGTGCCAGCAGCTTAGCGAAGGGGGTCCCCCAAGAGACCCAGTACTTC. Its translation: CASSLAKGVPQETQYF.

The chain carries TRBV7-8 and TRBJ1-3; 9 nucleotides agree with TRBD1. V was clipped by 3 bases and J by 1 base; unmatched bases: 7. Germline V lookup: CDR1 SGHVS, CDR2 FQNEAQ. The CDR3 sequence is 17 residues long. The CDR3 nucleotides are TGTGCCAGCAGCTTGTCTTGGGGACAGGGTTCTGGAAACACCATATATTTT. Its translation is CASSLSWGQGSGNTIYF.

This chain joins TRBV6-1 and TRBJ2-3; no firm D call. The germline V gene encodes CDR1 MNHNS and CDR2 SASEGT. Trimming removed 4 bases at V and 2 bases at J, with 13 bases between. This CDR3 spans 15 amino acids. The chain's CDR3 is CASSARYGDTDTQYF. The CDR3 bases are TGTGCCAGCAGTGCTCGCTACGGTGACACAGATACGCAGTATTTT.

The J gene is TRBJ2-2, the V gene TRBV18; 7 bases are shared with TRBD1. Unmatched junction bases numbered 9, after V lost 6 bases and J lost 5 bases. The CDR3 contains 15 residues. Germline V gives CDR1 KGHSH, CDR2 LQKENI. CDR3 sequence reads: CASSSTTGDTGELFF. The DNA of the CDR3 is TGTGCCAGCTCGTCCACTACAGGGGATACCGGGGAGCTGTTTTTT.

The table lists this clone with a count of one. This sequence joins TRBV5-1 and TRBJ2-3; the match to TRBD2 covers 9 bases. In germline, CDR1 is SGHRS, CDR2 YFSETQ. This CDR3 has 16 amino acids. After removal of 4 bases from V and 2 bases from J, the junction contained 8 bases not matched to a gene. CDR3 sequence: CASSGKAGGSTDTQYF. CDR3 DNA: TGCGCCAGCAGCGGAAAAGCGGGAGGATCCACAGATACGCAGTATTTT.

The gene calls are TRBV7-9 and TRBJ2-7; 8 nucleotides match TRBD1. The germline V gene encodes CDR1 SEHNR and CDR2 FQNEAQ (reference sequence). The CDR3 runs to 15 residues. The V segment lost 3 bases and the J segment 3 bases; nucleotides outside the gene matches: 7. The CDR3, as DNA: TGTGCCAGCAGCTTTTTGACAGGGGTCAACTACGAGCAGTACTTC. It specifies CASSFLTGVNYEQYF.

The chain couples TRBV9 to TRBJ2-7, with 9 bases identical to TRBD1. This CDR3 comprises 15 residues. Germline CDR1 reads SGDLS; CDR2 reads YYNGEE. V shed 0 bases and J 5 bases; nucleotides not matched to a gene: 6. The CDR3 region is CASSVAGDRVHEQYF. The CDR3 region has the DNA TGTGCCAGCAGCGTAGCTGGGGACAGGGTCCACGAGCAGTACTTC.

The V and J genes are TRBV4-1 and TRBJ1-5, with 7 bases fitting TRBD1. V lost 3 bases to trimming and J lost 0 bases; unmatched junction nucleotides: 8. CDR3 length equals 17 residues. Germline CDR1 and CDR2: MGHRA and YSYEKL. CDR3 DNA sequence: TGCGCCAGCAGCCATCCTAAGACAGGGTTTAGCAATCAGCCCCAGCATTTT. Its protein is CASSHPKTGFSNQPQHF.

The rearrangement uses TRBV6-1 and TRBJ1-1, with TRBD1 as a possible D gene (5 bases). This CDR3 contains 15 residues. CDR1 and CDR2 from the germline V gene are MNHNS and SASEGT. CDR3 residues: CVTNGAGWMNTEAFF. CDR3 nucleotides: TGTGTCACAAACGGCGCAGGGTGGATGAACACTGAAGCTTTCTTT.

For this clone: A junction boundary mismatches the germline segment, possibly from a read error. The gene calls are TRBV4-2 and TRBJ1-2; D perhaps matches TRBD1 (5 bases). The CDR3 totals 16 residues. Germline V gives CDR1 LGHNA, CDR2 YNFKEQ. The CDR3 nucleotides are TGTGCCAGCAGGCAAGAAGCAGGGAAAGCTAACTATGGCTACACCTTC. Protein: CASRQEAGKANYGYTF.

This chain joins TRBV10-1 and TRBJ2-6; D may be TRBD1 (6 bases). Trimming took off 0 bases at V and 4 bases at J, with 10 bases between the two ends. CDR3 length equals 16 residues. The germline CDR1 and CDR2 sequences are WNHNN and SYGVQD (reference sequence). The CDR3 sequence is CASSESHGQGANVLTF. Written as DNA, the CDR3 is TGCGCCAGCAGTGAGTCGCATGGACAGGGGGCCAACGTCCTGACTTTC.

The chain has TRBV7-7 and TRBJ2-7; a weak D match, TRBD2 (5 bases). The V and J ends lost 4 bases and 0 bases respectively, with 22 bases between them. Looked up from germline, CDR1 is SSHAT and CDR2 is FNYEAQ (reference sequence). This CDR3 contains 18 residues. CDR3 amino acids: CASSSLPYAAGLSYEQYF. The CDR3 nucleotides read TGTGCCAGCAGCTCCCTCCCTTATGCCGCTGGACTCTCCTACGAGCAGTACTTC.

CDR3 in amino acids: CASSHGTGSTYEQYF. The CDR3 DNA reads TGTGCCAGCAGTCACGGGACAGGGAGTACTTACGAGCAGTACTTC. V is TRBV6-6 and J is TRBJ2-7; 9 nucleotides match TRBD1. The CDR3 loop spans 15 amino acids. V was clipped by 5 bases and J by 4 bases; unmatched bases: 9. Looked up from germline, CDR1 is MNHNY and CDR2 is SVGAGI (reference sequence).

This clone was recorded once. This chain joins TRBV27 and TRBJ2-3; a weak D match, TRBD1 (6 bases). CDR1 MNHEY and CDR2 SMNVEV come from the germline V gene (reference sequence). The CDR3 has 17 residues. Trimming pared 5 bases from V and 2 bases from J, leaving 20 bases between. The CDR3: CASSPIRSSGVTDTQYF. In DNA form, the CDR3 reads TGTGCCAGCAGTCCTATACGATCCTCAGGGGTCACAGATACGCAGTATTTT.

The chain joins TRBV6-4 to TRBJ2-1; the D is unclear. The CDR3 has 15 residues. Trimming cost V 2 bases and J 0 bases, with 8 bases left between them. Germline CDR1 MRHNA, CDR2 SNTAGT. The CDR3 sequence: CASSDRGSSYNEQFF. The CDR3 region has the DNA TGTGCCAGCAGTGACAGAGGCAGCTCCTACAATGAGCAGTTCTTC.

The chain joins TRBV28 to TRBJ1-5; the D is unclear. V shed 7 bases and J shed 4 bases, with 11 bases lying between them. This CDR3 contains 13 residues. From germline, CDR1 is MDHEN and CDR2 SYDVKM. The DNA for the CDR3 is TGTGCCAGCAACCGCTGGAGTAATCAGCCCCAGCATTTT. It specifies CASNRWSNQPQHF. The full variable domain, completed using reference TRBV28 and TRBJ1-5, is DVKVTQSSRYLVKRTGEKVFLECVQDMDHENMFWYRQDPGLGLRLIYFSYDVKMKEKGDIPEGYSVSREKKERFSLILESASTNQTSMYLCASNRWSNQPQHFGDGTRLSIL.